Sequencing of this TCR beta chain was carried out in a study of T-cell reconstitution after alpha-beta-depleted transplantation in children. This sample's TCRbeta library carried unique molecular identifier barcodes. MiXCR, applied by TCRdb to the PCR reads, yields one record per CDR3 protein. The data hold about 610,000 distinct CDR3 sequences, with about 10% observed a single time. From germline, CDR1 is SNHLY and CDR2 FYNNEI. This CDR3 comprises 14 residues. Trimming removed 4 bases from V and 4 bases from J; junction bases left unmatched: 5. The sequence came from a human donor who donated a stem cell graft to a child with acute myeloid leukemia. Sample: PBMCs from the stem cell graft donor, taken from the stem cell graft. J is TRBJ2-3 and V is TRBV2, with 7 nucleotides matching TRBD2. This CDR3 reads CASSGGGRPDTQYF. The CDR3 DNA follows: TGTGCCAGCAGTGGGGGCGGGAGACCAGATACGCAGTATTTT.